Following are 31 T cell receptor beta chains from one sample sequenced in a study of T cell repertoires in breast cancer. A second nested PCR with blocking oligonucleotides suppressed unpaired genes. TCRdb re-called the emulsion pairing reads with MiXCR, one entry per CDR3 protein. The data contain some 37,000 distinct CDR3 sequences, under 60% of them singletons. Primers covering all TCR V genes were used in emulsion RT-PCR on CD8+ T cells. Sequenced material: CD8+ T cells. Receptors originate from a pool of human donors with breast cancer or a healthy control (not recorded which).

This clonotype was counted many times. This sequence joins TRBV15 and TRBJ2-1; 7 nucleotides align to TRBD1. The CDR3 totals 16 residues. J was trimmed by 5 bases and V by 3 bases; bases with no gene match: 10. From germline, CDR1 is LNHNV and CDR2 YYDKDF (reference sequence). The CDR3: CATSSLTGVFNNEQFF. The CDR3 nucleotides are TGTGCCACCAGCAGTCTCACAGGGGTTTTTAACAATGAGCAGTTCTTC.

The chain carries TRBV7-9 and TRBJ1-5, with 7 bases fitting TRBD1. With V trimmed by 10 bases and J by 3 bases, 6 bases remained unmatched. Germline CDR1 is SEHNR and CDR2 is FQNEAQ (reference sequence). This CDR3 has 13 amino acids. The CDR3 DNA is TGTGCCATCCGGGGGACAGACAATCAGCCCCAGCATTTT. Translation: CAIRGTDNQPQHF.

The CDR3 DNA reads TGTGCCAGCAGCTTGGATTTTTCCGGGACCCAGTACTTC. Its protein product is CASSLDFSGTQYF. This chain joins TRBV5-4 and TRBJ2-5; unclear D gene. CDR1 and CDR2 (germline): SGHNT, YYREEE (reference sequence). This CDR3 contains 13 residues. V was trimmed by 0 bases and J by 7 bases, leaving 10 bases between them. Combining the CDR3 with reference TRBV5-4 and TRBJ2-5 gives the whole variable domain ETGVTQSPTHLIKTRGQQVTLRCSSQSGHNTVSWYQQALGQGPQFIFQYYREEENGRGNFPPRFSGLQFPNYSSELNVNALELDDSALYLCASSLDFSGTQYFGPGTRLLVL.

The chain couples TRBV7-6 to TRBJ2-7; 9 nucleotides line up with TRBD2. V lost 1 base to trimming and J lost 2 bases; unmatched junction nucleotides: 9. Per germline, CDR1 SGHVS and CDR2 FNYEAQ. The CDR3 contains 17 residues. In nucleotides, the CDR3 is TGTGCCAGCAGCTTAGGATCCGGGACTAGCACCGCCTACGAGCAGTACTTC. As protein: CASSLGSGTSTAYEQYF.

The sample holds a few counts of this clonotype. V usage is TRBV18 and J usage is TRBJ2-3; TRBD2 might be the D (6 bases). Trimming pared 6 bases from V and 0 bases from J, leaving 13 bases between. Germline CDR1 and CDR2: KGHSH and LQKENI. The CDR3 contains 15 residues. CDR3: CASSRDLGSTDTQYF. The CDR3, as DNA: TGTGCCAGCTCCCGGGACTTAGGAAGCACAGATACGCAGTATTTT.

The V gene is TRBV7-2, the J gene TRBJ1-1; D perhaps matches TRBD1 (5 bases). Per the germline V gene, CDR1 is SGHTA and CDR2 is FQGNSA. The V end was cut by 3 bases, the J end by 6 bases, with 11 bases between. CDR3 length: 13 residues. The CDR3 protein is CASSFLGTAEAFF. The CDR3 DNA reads TGTGCCAGCAGCTTTTTAGGGACGGCTGAAGCTTTCTTT.

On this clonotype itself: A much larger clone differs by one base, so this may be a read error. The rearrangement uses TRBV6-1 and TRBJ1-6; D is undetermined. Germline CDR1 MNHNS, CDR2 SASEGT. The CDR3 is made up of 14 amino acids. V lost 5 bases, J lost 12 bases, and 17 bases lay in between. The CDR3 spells CASSYMGKDLPLHF. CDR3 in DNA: TGTGCCAGCAGTTATATGGGGAAGGATTTACCCCTCCACTTT.

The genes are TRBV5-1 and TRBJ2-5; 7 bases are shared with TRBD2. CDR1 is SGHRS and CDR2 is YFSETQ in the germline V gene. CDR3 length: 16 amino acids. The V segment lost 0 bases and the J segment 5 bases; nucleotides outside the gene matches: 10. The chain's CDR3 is CASSLAPAGAGETQYF. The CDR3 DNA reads TGCGCCAGCAGCTTGGCCCCGGCCGGAGCGGGGGAGACCCAGTACTTC.

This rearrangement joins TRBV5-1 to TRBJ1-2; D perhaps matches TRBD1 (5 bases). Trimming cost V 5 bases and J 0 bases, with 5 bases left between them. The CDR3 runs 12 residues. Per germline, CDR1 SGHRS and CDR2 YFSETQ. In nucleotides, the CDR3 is TGCGCCAGCAGAGGGGCTAACTATGGCTACACCTTC. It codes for CASRGANYGYTF.

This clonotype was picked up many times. CDR3 sequence: CASTTLGGYEQYF. CDR3 sequence (DNA): TGTGCCAGCACGACCCTTGGGGGGTACGAGCAGTACTTC. The chain carries TRBV27 and TRBJ2-7; a possible D gene is TRBD2 (6 bases). The CDR3 length is 13 residues. CDR1 and CDR2 (germline): MNHEY, SMNVEV (reference sequence). V gave up 7 bases and J gave up 4 bases, with 14 bases separating them.

CDR3 DNA sequence: TGTGCCAGCAGCCCGTCCGGGGAGCTGTTTTTT. Translation: CASSPSGELFF. The rearrangement joins TRBV12-3 or TRBV12-4 to TRBJ2-2; the D is unclear. Trimming took 6 bases from V and 6 from J, leaving 5 bases between them. The CDR3 has 11 residues.

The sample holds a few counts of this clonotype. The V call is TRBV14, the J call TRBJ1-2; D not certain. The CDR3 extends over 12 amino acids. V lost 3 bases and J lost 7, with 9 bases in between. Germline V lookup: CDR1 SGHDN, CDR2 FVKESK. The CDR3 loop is CASSQSGPGYTF. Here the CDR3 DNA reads TGTGCCAGCAGCCAGTCCGGACCTGGCTACACCTTC.

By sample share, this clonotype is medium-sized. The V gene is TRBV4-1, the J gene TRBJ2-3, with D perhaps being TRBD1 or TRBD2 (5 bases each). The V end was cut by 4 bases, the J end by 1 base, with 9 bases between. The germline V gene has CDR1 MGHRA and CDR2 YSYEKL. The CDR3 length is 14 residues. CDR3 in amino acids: CASSRWDRTDTQYF. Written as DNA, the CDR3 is TGCGCCAGCAGCCGTTGGGACCGCACAGATACGCAGTATTTT.

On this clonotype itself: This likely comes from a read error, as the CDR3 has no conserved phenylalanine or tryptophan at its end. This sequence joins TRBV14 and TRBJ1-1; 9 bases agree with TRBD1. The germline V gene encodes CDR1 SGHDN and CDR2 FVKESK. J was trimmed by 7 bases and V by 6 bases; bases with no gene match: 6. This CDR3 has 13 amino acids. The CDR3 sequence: CASSHTGGNEAFS. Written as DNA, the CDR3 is TGTGCCAGCAGTCATACAGGGGGCAATGAAGCTTTCTCT.

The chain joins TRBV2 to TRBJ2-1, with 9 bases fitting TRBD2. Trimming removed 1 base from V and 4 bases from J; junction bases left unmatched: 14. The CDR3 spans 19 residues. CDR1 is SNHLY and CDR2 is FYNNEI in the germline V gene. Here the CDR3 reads CASSEVGRGGRGFYNEQFF. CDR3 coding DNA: TGTGCCAGCAGTGAAGTAGGGCGGGGGGGGCGGGGTTTTTACAATGAGCAGTTCTTC.

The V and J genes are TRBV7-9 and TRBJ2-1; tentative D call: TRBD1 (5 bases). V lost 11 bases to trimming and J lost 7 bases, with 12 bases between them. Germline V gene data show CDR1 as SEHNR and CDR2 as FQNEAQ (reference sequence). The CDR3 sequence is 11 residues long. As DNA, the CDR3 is TGTGCCGTACAGGAAAGTAATGAGCAGTTCTTC. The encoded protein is CAVQESNEQFF.

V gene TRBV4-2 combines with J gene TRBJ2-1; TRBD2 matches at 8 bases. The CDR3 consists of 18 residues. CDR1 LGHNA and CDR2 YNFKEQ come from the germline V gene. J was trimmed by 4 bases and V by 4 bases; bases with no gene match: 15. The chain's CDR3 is CASSPNGILADPYNEQFF. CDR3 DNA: TGTGCCAGCAGCCCAAACGGGATACTAGCGGATCCGTACAATGAGCAGTTCTTC.

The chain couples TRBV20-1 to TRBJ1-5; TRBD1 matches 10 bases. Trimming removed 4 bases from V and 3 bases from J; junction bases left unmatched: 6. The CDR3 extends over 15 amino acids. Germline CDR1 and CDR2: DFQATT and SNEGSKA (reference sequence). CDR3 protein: CSATRTGGNNQPQHF. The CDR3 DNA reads TGCAGTGCTACCCGGACAGGGGGTAACAATCAGCCCCAGCATTTT.

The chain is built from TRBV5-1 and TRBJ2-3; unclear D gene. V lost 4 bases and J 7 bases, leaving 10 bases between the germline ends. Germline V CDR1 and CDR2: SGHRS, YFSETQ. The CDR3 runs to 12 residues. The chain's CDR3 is CASSLEAHTQYF. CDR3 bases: TGCGCCAGCAGCCTCGAGGCCCATACGCAGTATTTT.

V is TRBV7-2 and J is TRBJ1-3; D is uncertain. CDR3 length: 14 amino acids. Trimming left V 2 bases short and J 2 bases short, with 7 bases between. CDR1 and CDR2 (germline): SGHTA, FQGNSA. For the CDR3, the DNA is TGTGCCAGCAGCTTACCCCAAACTGGAAACACCATATATTTT. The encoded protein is CASSLPQTGNTIYF. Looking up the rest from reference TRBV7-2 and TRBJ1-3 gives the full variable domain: GAGVSQSPSNKVTEKGKDVELRCDPISGHTALYWYRQSLGQGLEFLIYFQGNSAPDKSGLPSDRFSAERTGGSVSTLTIQRTQQEDSAVYLCASSLPQTGNTIYFGEGSWLTVV.

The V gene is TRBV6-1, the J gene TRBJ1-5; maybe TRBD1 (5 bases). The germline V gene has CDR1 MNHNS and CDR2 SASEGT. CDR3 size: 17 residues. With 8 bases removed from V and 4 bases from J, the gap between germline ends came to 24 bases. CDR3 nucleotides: TGTGCCAGCCCCTTAAGGAGGGGAACCTCCAAGAATCAGCCCCAGCATTTT. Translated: CASPLRRGTSKNQPQHF.

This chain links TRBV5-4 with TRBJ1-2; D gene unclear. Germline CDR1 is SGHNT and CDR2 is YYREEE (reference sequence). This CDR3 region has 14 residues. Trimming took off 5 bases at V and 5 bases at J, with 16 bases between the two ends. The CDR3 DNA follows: TGTGCCAGCAGTGTAACCAATGGTGGATATGGCTACACCTTC. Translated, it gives CASSVTNGGYGYTF.

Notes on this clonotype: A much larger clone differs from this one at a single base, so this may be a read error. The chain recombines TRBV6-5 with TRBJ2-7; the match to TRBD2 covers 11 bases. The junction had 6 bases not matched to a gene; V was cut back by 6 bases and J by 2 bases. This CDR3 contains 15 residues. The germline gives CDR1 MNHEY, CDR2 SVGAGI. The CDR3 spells CASRFVAGGTYEQYF. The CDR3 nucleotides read TGTGCCAGCAGGTTCGTAGCGGGGGGGACCTACGAGCAGTACTTC.

The CDR3 sequence: CASSLTLTSGDSYNEQFF. DNA of the CDR3: TGTGCCAGCAGTTTGACCCTAACTAGCGGGGACTCCTACAATGAGCAGTTCTTC. The chain has TRBV27 and TRBJ2-1, with 10 positions matching TRBD2. With V trimmed by 3 bases and J by 0 bases, 8 bases remained unmatched. Germline V CDR1 and CDR2: MNHEY, SMNVEV (reference sequence). This CDR3 spans 18 amino acids.

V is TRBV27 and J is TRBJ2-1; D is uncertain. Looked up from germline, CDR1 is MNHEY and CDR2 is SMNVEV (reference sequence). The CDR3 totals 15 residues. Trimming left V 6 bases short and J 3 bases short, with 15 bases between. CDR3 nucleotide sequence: TGTGCCAGCAGCCGGCGGACGGCTGGCTACAATGAGCAGTTCTTC. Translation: CASSRRTAGYNEQFF.

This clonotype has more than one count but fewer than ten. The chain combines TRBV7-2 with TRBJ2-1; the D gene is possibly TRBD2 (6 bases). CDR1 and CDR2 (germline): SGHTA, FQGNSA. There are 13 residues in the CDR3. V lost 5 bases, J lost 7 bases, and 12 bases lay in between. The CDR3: CASSLPGANEQFF. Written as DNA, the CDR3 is TGTGCCAGCAGCCTCCCGGGAGCGAATGAGCAGTTCTTC.

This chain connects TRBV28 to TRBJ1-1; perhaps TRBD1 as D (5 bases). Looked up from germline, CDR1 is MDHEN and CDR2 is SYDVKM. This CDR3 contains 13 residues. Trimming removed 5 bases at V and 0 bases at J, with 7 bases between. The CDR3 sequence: CASSTGMNTEAFF. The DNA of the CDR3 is TGTGCCAGCAGTACAGGAATGAACACTGAAGCTTTCTTT. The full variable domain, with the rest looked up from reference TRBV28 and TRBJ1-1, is DVKVTQSSRYLVKRTGEKVFLECVQDMDHENMFWYRQDPGLGLRLIYFSYDVKMKEKGDIPEGYSVSREKKERFSLILESASTNQTSMYLCASSTGMNTEAFFGQGTRLTVV.

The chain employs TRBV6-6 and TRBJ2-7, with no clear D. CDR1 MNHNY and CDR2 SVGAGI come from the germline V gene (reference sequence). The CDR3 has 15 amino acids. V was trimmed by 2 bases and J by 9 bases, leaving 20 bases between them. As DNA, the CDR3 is TGTGCCAGCAGTTACCAACCACGACGGGCTAGTAGGCAGTACTTC. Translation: CASSYQPRRASRQYF.

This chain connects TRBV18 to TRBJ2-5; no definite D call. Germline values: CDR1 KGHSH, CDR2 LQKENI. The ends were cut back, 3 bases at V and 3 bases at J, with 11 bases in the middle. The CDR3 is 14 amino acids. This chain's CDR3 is CASSPYEAKETQYF. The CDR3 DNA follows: TGTGCCAGCTCACCCTACGAAGCTAAAGAGACCCAGTACTTC.

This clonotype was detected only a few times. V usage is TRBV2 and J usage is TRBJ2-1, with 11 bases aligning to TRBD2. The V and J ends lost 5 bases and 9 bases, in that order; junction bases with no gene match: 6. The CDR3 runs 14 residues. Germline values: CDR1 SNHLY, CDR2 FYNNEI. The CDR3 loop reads CASSPSGGPAEQFF. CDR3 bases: TGTGCCAGCAGTCCTAGCGGGGGGCCCGCTGAGCAGTTCTTC.

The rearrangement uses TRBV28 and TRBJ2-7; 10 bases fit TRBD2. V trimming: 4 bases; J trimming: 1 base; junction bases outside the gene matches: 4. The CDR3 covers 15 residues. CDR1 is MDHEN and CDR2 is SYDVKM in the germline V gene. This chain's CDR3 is CASSSPGLASYEQYF. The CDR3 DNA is TGTGCCAGCAGTTCCCCGGGACTAGCGTCCTACGAGCAGTACTTC.